This TCR beta chain was identified during a study of graft-versus-host responses after intestinal transplantation. Study overall: For about three years after anti-thymocyte globulin induction, all recipients took tacrolimus and steroids.

The table lists this clone with a few counts. Its target is unknown. The CDR3 extends over 16 amino acids. The germline gives CDR1 SGHRS, CDR2 YFSETQ. Trimming removed 2 bases from V and 5 bases from J; junction bases left unmatched: 9. The repertoire was sequenced with immunoSEQ multiplex PCR; TCRdb's copy has only in-frame clones and lacks some. Found here are about 26,000 clones, about four fifths of them singletons; the top ten hold about 0.74%. This sequence joins TRBV5-1 and TRBJ2-3, with 9 positions matching TRBD2. Specimen: unstimulated CD4+ T cells sorted from spleen or lymph node cells, collected before intestinal transplant. This receptor was obtained from a human donor who received an intestinal transplant. CDR3 sequence reads: CASSFGGGGAEDTQYF. CDR3 coding DNA: TGCGCCAGCAGCTTTGGCGGCGGGGGGGCCGAAGATACGCAGTATTTT.